This entry lists 26 T cell receptor beta chains sequenced from one sample in a study of beta chain features in type 1 diabetes. What was sequenced were expressed TCRB transcripts, since all of the isolated RNA had been reverse transcribed. Produced via immunoSEQ multiplex PCR; TCRdb's table is partial and in-frame only. The table shows almost 250,000 clones, with 14% occurring only once. The sequencing input was naive CD4+ T cells from blood. The receptors derive from a woman aged 40 to 50 in good health.

This rearrangement joins TRBV19 to TRBJ2-7, with D perhaps TRBD1 (5 bases). CDR1 and CDR2 from the germline V gene are LNHDA and SQIVND (reference sequence). With 4 bases removed from V and 0 bases from J, the gap between germline ends came to 10 bases. This CDR3 comprises 14 residues. CDR3: CASSTTVSSYEQYF. In DNA form, the CDR3 reads TGTGCCAGTAGTACGACAGTTAGCTCCTACGAGCAGTACTTC. Full variable domain (missing parts from reference TRBV19 and TRBJ2-7): DGGITQSPKYLFRKEGQNVTLSCEQNLNHDAMYWYRQDPGQGLRLIYYSQIVNDFQKGDIAEGYSVSREKKESFPLTVTSAQKNPTAFYLCASSTTVSSYEQYFGPGTRLTVT.

The V gene is TRBV19, the J gene TRBJ2-3; 7 bases are shared with TRBD2. The germline V gene encodes CDR1 LNHDA and CDR2 SQIVND (reference sequence). V shed 6 bases, J shed 3 bases, and the junction held 9 bases outside the gene matches. CDR3 length: 15 residues. CDR3 bases: TGTGCCAGTAGGCAAATGACTAGCCGGACAGATACGCAGTATTTT. Amino acid sequence: CASRQMTSRTDTQYF.

The chain recombines TRBV2 with TRBJ1-2, with 7 bases fitting TRBD1. Germline V CDR1 and CDR2: SNHLY, FYNNEI. After removal of 6 bases from V and 7 bases from J, the junction contained 8 bases not matched to a gene. CDR3 length: 13 amino acids. In DNA form, the CDR3 reads TGTGCCAGCAGGGGGCAGGGGGAAGGTGGCTACACCTTC. Protein sequence: CASRGQGEGGYTF.

The chain couples TRBV29-1 to TRBJ2-7; 10 bases align to TRBD1. V shed 6 bases, J shed 5 bases, and the junction held 7 bases outside the gene matches. The CDR3 runs 13 residues. From germline, CDR1 is SQVTM and CDR2 ANQGSEA. CDR3 sequence reads: CSVIDRGLHEQYF. The CDR3 DNA is TGCAGCGTCATAGACAGGGGGCTCCACGAGCAGTACTTC.

CDR3 residues: CASSKTGTGGLGYGYTF. The CDR3 DNA follows: TGTGCCAGCAGTAAAACCGGGACAGGGGGCTTGGGCTATGGCTACACCTTC. This chain joins TRBV25-1 and TRBJ1-2, with 12 bases lining up with TRBD1. The CDR3 covers 17 residues. The germline CDR1 and CDR2 sequences are MGHDK and SYGVNS. V shed 5 bases and J 4 bases; nucleotides not matched to a gene: 11.

The J gene is TRBJ2-7, the V gene TRBV29-1, with a possible D match to TRBD1 (7 bases). The length of the CDR3 is 15 residues. Germline CDR1 is SQVTM and CDR2 is ANQGSEA. Trimming took off 4 bases at V and 4 bases at J, with 20 bases between the two ends. The CDR3 loop reads CSVGWRGQRRYEQYF. CDR3 DNA sequence: TGCAGCGTTGGATGGAGGGGACAGCGTCGGTACGAGCAGTACTTC.

This clone was recorded a few times. The chain combines TRBV5-1 with TRBJ2-1; TRBD2 is a possible D gene (5 bases). The CDR3 is 13 amino acids. V lost 6 bases and J 4 bases, leaving 11 bases between the germline ends. The germline V gene encodes CDR1 SGHRS and CDR2 YFSETQ. This chain's CDR3 is CASTGLAYNEQFF. CDR3 nucleotide sequence: TGCGCCAGCACCGGACTGGCATACAATGAGCAGTTCTTC.

This rearrangement joins TRBV5-1 to TRBJ2-2, with 9 bases that match TRBD1. CDR1 and CDR2 (germline): SGHRS, YFSETQ. There are 20 residues in the CDR3. The ends lost 1 base at V and 2 bases at J; junction bases unmatched: 15. The chain's CDR3 is CASSLTGTGLYVGNTGELFF. CDR3 coding DNA: TGCGCCAGCAGCTTGACCGGGACAGGGTTGTATGTGGGAAACACCGGGGAGCTGTTTTTT.

The rearrangement uses TRBV25-1 and TRBJ1-6; D is ambiguous. Germline values: CDR1 MGHDK, CDR2 SYGVNS. The germline V and J ends were trimmed by 1 base and 0 bases, with 7 bases remaining between them. The CDR3 contains 16 residues. Here the CDR3 reads CASSESSSSYNSPLHF. In DNA, the CDR3 is TGTGCCAGCAGTGAATCTTCGAGCTCCTATAATTCACCCCTCCACTTT. The whole variable domain, filled in from reference TRBV25-1 and TRBJ1-6, reads EADIYQTPRYLVIGTGKKITLECSQTMGHDKMYWYQQDPGMELHLIHYSYGVNSTEKGDLSSESTVSRIRTEHFPLTLESARPSHTSQYLCASSESSSSYNSPLHFGNGTRLTVT.

In this sample, this clone turned up a few times. J is TRBJ2-7 and V is TRBV6-1; the D gene is possibly TRBD1 (6 bases). CDR3 length: 14 amino acids. Germline V CDR1 and CDR2: MNHNS, SASEGT. V was shortened by 6 bases and J by 1 base, with 13 bases between the two germline ends. CDR3 nucleotide sequence: TGTGCCAGCAGGAAACAGGGTTTTTCCTACGAGCAGTACTTC. This gives the protein CASRKQGFSYEQYF.

This clone was counted only a few times. The gene calls are TRBV7-9 and TRBJ1-5, with D perhaps TRBD1 (5 bases). The CDR3 totals 13 residues. Germline-derived CDR1 and CDR2 are SEHNR and FQNEAQ (reference sequence). Trimming stripped 1 base from V and 7 bases from J, with 8 bases between. This CDR3 is CASSLGQGQPQHF. CDR3 in DNA: TGTGCCAGCAGCTTAGGGCAGGGACAGCCCCAGCATTTT.

This clone has a handful of counts. The gene calls are TRBV5-4 and TRBJ2-7; D gene unclear. The CDR3 consists of 13 residues. The V and J ends lost 2 bases and 2 bases respectively, with 8 bases between them. CDR1 and CDR2 from the germline V gene are SGHNT and YYREEE (reference sequence). The DNA of the CDR3 is TGTGCCAGCAGCTTTGGCGGAACCTACGAGCAGTACTTC. Residues: CASSFGGTYEQYF.

This clone has a single count. V usage is TRBV6-4 and J usage is TRBJ2-3; tentatively, D is TRBD2 (7 bases). Deletions cut 4 bases from V and 1 base from J, with 12 bases between. CDR3 size: 15 residues. CDR1 and CDR2 (germline): MRHNA, SNTAGT. CDR3 sequence: CASSAVGGGTDTQYF. CDR3 bases: TGTGCCAGCAGTGCCGTAGGGGGGGGCACAGATACGCAGTATTTT.

The gene calls are TRBV6-5 and TRBJ1-6; the D gene is possibly TRBD1 (6 bases). V was pared by 1 base and J by 7 bases, with 14 bases between. The CDR3 extends over 16 amino acids. Germline-derived CDR1 and CDR2 are MNHEY and SVGAGI. The CDR3 spells CASSYFEGGTNSPLHF. The CDR3 DNA reads as TGTGCCAGCAGTTACTTCGAAGGGGGAACGAATTCACCCCTCCACTTT.

The rearrangement joins TRBV9 to TRBJ2-2; D possibly corresponds to TRBD2 (6 bases). The CDR3 contains 16 residues. CDR1 is SGDLS, CDR2 YYNGEE, per germline. With 2 bases removed from V and 2 bases from J, the gap between germline ends came to 13 bases. The CDR3 here is CASSVGGNTNTGELFF. The CDR3 DNA reads TGTGCCAGCAGCGTGGGGGGAAACACTAACACCGGGGAGCTGTTTTTT. Together with reference TRBV9 and TRBJ2-2, the CDR3 gives the full variable domain: DSGVTQTPKHLITATGQRVTLRCSPRSGDLSVYWYQQSLDQGLQFLIQYYNGEERAKGNILERFSAQQFPDLHSELNLSSLELGDSALYFCASSVGGNTNTGELFFGEGSRLTVL.

This clone was observed many times. As DNA, the CDR3 is TGCGCCAGCAGCCAAGACGACCCGGGACTCATCTACGAGCAGTACTTC. This translates into CASSQDDPGLIYEQYF. The chain recombines TRBV4-3 with TRBJ2-7, with D maybe TRBD2 (6 bases). V was cut by 0 bases and J by 3 bases, with 15 bases left in between. CDR3 length equals 16 residues. Germline-derived CDR1 and CDR2 are LGHNA and YSLEER.

The chain combines TRBV2 with TRBJ1-1; D gene uncertain. V lost 4 bases and J 1 base, leaving 7 bases between the germline ends. CDR1 and CDR2 from the germline V gene are SNHLY and FYNNEI. This CDR3 is built from 13 residues. CDR3 amino acids: CASSVGGNTEAFF. CDR3 DNA sequence: TGTGCCAGCAGTGTCGGCGGGAACACTGAAGCTTTCTTT.

J is TRBJ2-5 and V is TRBV9; 12 bases line up with TRBD2. V shed 0 bases and J 2 bases; nucleotides not matched to a gene: 5. Per germline, CDR1 SGDLS and CDR2 YYNGEE. The CDR3 spans 17 residues. This CDR3 is CASSVAPTSGGQETQYF. The CDR3 nucleotides read TGTGCCAGCAGCGTAGCCCCGACTAGCGGGGGACAAGAGACCCAGTACTTC.

To note about this clone: The germline gene is not matched at one end of the junction; a read error may be the cause. The rearrangement links TRBV10-2 to TRBJ1-6; possible D gene TRBD1, 6 bases. The germline gives CDR1 WSHSY, CDR2 SAAADI. The CDR3 has 13 amino acids. The CDR3 region is CACRGSVGSPLHF. For the CDR3, the DNA is TGCGCCTGCAGGGGCTCGGTTGGTTCACCCCTCCACTTT.

This clone appeared a few times. The chain combines TRBV7-9 with TRBJ1-1; D gene ambiguous. Germline V gene sequence: CDR1 SEHNR, CDR2 FQNEAQ (reference sequence). The V and J ends lost 0 bases and 5 bases respectively, with 7 bases between them. The CDR3 has 13 residues. The CDR3, as DNA: TGTGCCAGCAGCTTAGCGTATCGGACTGAAGCTTTCTTT. Translation: CASSLAYRTEAFF.

The chain is built from TRBV28 and TRBJ1-2; 9 positions match TRBD1. Germline lookup yields CDR1 MDHEN and CDR2 SYDVKM. V was pared by 6 bases and J by 4 bases, with 6 bases of the junction left unmatched. The CDR3 totals 14 residues. The CDR3 DNA reads as TGTGCCAGCAGAACCCGGGACAGGGCCTATGGCTACACCTTC. Protein: CASRTRDRAYGYTF.

There are a few counts of this clone. The rearrangement uses TRBV5-8 and TRBJ2-4, with 8 bases lining up with TRBD1. CDR3 length: 16 amino acids. J gave up 0 bases and V 1 base, and 3 bases lay outside the gene matches. Germline CDR1 is SGHTS and CDR2 is YDEGEE. For the CDR3, the DNA is TGTGCCAGCAGCTTGTACAGGGGGGTAGCCAAAAACATTCAGTACTTC. Amino acid sequence: CASSLYRGVAKNIQYF.

This sequence joins TRBV29-1 and TRBJ2-3, with 11 bases that match TRBD1. The junction had 7 bases not matched to a gene; V was cut back by 4 bases and J by 7 bases. Germline values: CDR1 SQVTM, CDR2 ANQGSEA. The CDR3 spans 14 residues. The DNA for the CDR3 is TGCAGCGTTGCCGGGACAGGGGGACACTATACGCAGTATTTT. This codes for CSVAGTGGHYTQYF.

There are a few counts of this clone. This chain connects TRBV6-5 to TRBJ2-1, with 12 bases matching TRBD1. The germline CDR1 and CDR2 sequences are MNHEY and SVGAGI. V lost 1 base, J lost 7 bases, and 2 bases stayed unmatched. The CDR3 is 15 residues long. CDR3 residues: CASSYWGQGANEQFF. DNA of the CDR3: TGTGCCAGCAGTTACTGGGGACAGGGGGCGAATGAGCAGTTCTTC.

This clone was found a few times. The gene calls are TRBV7-9 and TRBJ1-4; D might be TRBD1 (5 bases). Germline lookup yields CDR1 SEHNR and CDR2 FQNEAQ (reference sequence). V lost 3 bases, J lost 7 bases, and 12 bases lay in between. This CDR3 is 14 amino acids long. This chain's CDR3 is CASSLAQGGEKLFF. The CDR3 region has the DNA TGTGCCAGCAGCTTGGCCCAGGGTGGTGAAAAACTGTTTTTT.

J is TRBJ2-7 and V is TRBV7-2; TRBD2 matches 8 bases. Trimming removed 7 bases from V and 5 bases from J; junction bases left unmatched: 4. Germline loops: CDR1 SGHTA, CDR2 FQGNSA. The CDR3 loop spans 12 amino acids. The CDR3 DNA is TGTGCCAGCAACCGGGGGGGTAACGAGCAGTACTTC. This codes for CASNRGGNEQYF.